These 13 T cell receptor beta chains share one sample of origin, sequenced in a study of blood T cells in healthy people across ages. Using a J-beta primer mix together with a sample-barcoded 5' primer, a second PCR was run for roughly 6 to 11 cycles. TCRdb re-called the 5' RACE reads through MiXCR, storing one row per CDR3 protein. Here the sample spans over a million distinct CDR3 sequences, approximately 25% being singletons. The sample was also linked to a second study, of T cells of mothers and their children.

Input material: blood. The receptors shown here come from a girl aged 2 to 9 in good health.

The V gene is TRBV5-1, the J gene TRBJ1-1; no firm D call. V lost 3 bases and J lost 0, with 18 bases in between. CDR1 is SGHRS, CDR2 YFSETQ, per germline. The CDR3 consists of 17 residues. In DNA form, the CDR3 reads TGCGCCAGCAGCTACGAACAGTCCCACCAGTTGAACACTGAAGCTTTCTTT. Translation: CASSYEQSHQLNTEAFF.

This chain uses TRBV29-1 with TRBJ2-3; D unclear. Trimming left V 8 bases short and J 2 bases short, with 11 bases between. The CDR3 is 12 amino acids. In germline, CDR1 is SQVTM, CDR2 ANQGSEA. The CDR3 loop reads CSIAPATDTQYF. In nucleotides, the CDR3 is TGCAGCATTGCCCCTGCCACAGATACGCAGTATTTT.

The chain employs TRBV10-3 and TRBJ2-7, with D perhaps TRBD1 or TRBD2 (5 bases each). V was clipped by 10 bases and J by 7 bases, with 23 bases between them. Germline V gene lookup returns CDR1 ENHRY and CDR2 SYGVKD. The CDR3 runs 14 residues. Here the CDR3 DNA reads TGTGCCACGGACGTTGCAGGTCCCTGGGGGGAGCAGTACTTC. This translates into CATDVAGPWGEQYF.

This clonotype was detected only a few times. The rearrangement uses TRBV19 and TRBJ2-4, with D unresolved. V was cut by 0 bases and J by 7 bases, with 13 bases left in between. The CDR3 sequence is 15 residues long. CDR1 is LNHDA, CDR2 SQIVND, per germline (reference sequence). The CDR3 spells CASSIESGVGNIQYF. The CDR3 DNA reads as TGTGCCAGTAGTATAGAGTCCGGCGTAGGGAACATTCAGTACTTC.

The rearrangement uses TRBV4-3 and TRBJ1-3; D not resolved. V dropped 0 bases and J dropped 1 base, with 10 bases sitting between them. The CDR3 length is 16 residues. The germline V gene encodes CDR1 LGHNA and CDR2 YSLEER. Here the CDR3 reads CASSQDMDVSGNTIYF. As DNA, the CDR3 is TGCGCCAGCAGCCAAGACATGGATGTATCTGGAAACACCATATATTTT.

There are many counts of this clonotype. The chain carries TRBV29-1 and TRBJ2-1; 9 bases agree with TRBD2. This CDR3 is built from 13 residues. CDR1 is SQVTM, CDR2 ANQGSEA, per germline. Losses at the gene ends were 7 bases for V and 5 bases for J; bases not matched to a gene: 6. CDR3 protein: CSGLAGTDNEQFF. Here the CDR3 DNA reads TGCAGCGGGCTAGCGGGAACCGACAATGAGCAGTTCTTC.

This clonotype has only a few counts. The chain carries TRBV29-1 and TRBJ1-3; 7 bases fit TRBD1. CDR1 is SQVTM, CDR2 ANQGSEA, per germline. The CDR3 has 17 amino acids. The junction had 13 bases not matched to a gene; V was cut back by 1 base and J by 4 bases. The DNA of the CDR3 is TGCAGCGTTGAAGCCCCCAGGGACAGCAACTTCGGAAACACCATATATTTT. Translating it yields CSVEAPRDSNFGNTIYF.

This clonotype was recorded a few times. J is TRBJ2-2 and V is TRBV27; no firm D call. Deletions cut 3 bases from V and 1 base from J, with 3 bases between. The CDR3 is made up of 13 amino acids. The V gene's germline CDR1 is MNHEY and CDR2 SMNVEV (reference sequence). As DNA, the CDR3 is TGTGCCAGCAGTTTTGAGAACACCGGGGAGCTGTTTTTT. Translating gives CASSFENTGELFF.

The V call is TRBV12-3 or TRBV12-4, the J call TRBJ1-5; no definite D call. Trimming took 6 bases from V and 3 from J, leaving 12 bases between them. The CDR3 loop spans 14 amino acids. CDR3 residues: CASSSMDANQPQHF. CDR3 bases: TGTGCCAGCAGCTCCATGGACGCCAATCAGCCCCAGCATTTT.

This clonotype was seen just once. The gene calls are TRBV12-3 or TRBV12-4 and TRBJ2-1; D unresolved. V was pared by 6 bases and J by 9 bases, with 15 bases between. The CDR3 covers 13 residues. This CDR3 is CASSFLTDPEQFF. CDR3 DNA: TGTGCCAGCAGCTTCCTCACAGACCCTGAGCAGTTCTTC.

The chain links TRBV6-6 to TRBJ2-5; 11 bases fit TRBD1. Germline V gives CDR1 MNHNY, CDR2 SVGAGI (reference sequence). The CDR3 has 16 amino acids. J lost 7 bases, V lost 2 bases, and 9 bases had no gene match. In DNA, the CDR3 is TGTGCCAGCAGTTACGTTTGGACAGGGGGCGCGGTGACCCAGTACTTC. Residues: CASSYVWTGGAVTQYF.

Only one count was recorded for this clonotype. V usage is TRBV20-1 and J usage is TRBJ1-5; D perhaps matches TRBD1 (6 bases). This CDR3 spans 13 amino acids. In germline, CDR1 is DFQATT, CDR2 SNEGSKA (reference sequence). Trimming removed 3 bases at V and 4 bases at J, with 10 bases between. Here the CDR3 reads CSASQGTNQPQHF. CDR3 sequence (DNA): TGCAGTGCTAGCCAGGGGACTAATCAGCCCCAGCATTTT.

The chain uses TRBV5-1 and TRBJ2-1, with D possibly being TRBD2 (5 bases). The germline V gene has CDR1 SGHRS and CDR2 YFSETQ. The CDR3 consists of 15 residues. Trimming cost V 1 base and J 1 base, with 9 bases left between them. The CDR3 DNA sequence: TGCGCCAGCAGCTTGTTGGGAGTGTCCTACAATGAGCAGTTCTTC. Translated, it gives CASSLLGVSYNEQFF.